A selection of T cell receptor beta chains follows, all from one sample in a study of regulatory T cells in long-lasting Graves disease. TCRdb fed the multiplex PCR reads into MiXCR, producing one record per CDR3 protein. The sample lists 350,000 to 450,000 distinct CDR3 sequences; about 16% were seen once. The sample was also reused in another study, on T cells in Graves' hyperthyroidism and ophthalmopathy.

The sample was peripheral blood mononuclear cells (PBMCs), taken at new diagnosis, from a patient treated with antithyroid drugs. These TCRs come from a woman aged 30 to 39 with Graves disease. CDR3s include the opening cysteine and the closing phenylalanine or tryptophan. Each record gives: D gene, V gene, J gene, clone size, CDR3 length, CDR3 DNA, CDR3 protein. A D gene is named only where the DNA matches it firmly. Expanded clones get a size class; other rows say once, few or many, or leave the size out.

>.|TRBV7-3|TRBJ2-7|many|17
TGTGCCAGCAGCTTAAATCCAGTGGGACTGCTCTCCTACGAGCAGTACTTC
CASSLNPVGLLSYEQYF
>.|TRBV5-4|TRBJ1-1|.|15
TGTGCCAGCAGCTCCGGGGGGAGGGGGAACACTGAAGCTTTCTTT
CASSSGGRGNTEAFF
>.|TRBV27|TRBJ1-6|once|14
TGTGCCAGCAGTTTCGTCACCGGGAATTCACCCCTCCACTTT
CASSFVTGNSPLHF
>.|TRBV20-1|TRBJ2-3|many|16
TGCAGTGCTACCCCCCTCCTGGGGGGAGAGACAGATACGCAGTATTTT
CSATPLLGGETDTQYF
>.|TRBV12-3/TRBV12-4|TRBJ2-3|.|12
TGTGCCAGCAGCAAGTATTCCGATACGCAGTATTTT
CASSKYSDTQYF
>.|TRBV12-5|TRBJ2-1|many|16
TGTGCTAGTGCCCGCCCGAGCGGAAATTTCTACAATGAGCAGTTCTTC
CASARPSGNFYNEQFF
>TRBD1|TRBV24-1|TRBJ2-7|many|15
TGTGCCACCAGTGAACCTGCCGGGACAGCCTACGAGCAGTACTTC
CATSEPAGTAYEQYF
>.|TRBV27|TRBJ2-1|many|13
TGTGCCAGCAGCCGGGACGGAATCAATGAGCAGTTCTTC
CASSRDGINEQFF
>TRBD2|TRBV7-9|TRBJ2-1|many|19
TGTGCCAGCAGCTTGTCGGGACTAGCGGGAGGGATGTCCTACAATGAGCAGTTCTTC
CASSLSGLAGGMSYNEQFF
>TRBD1|TRBV28|TRBJ1-1|many|17
TGTGCCAGCAGTCTTTCAGGGACAGGGCCTTTGAACACTGAAGCTTTCTTT
CASSLSGTGPLNTEAFF
>.|TRBV11-2|TRBJ2-7|many|13
TGTGCCAGCAGCCCAGGGGTGGGGTACGAGCAGTACTTC
CASSPGVGYEQYF
>.|TRBV10-2|TRBJ2-5|few|14
TGCGCCAGCACCCATTCGGTGGCTCTGGGGACCCAGTACTTC
CASTHSVALGTQYF
>.|TRBV28|TRBJ2-4|many|12
TGTGCCAGCAGTTTGGGGAGGAACATTCAGTACTTC
CASSLGRNIQYF
>.|TRBV10-2|TRBJ2-1|.|13
TGCGCCAGCAGCCACGGACGGTACAATGAGCAGTTCTTC
CASSHGRYNEQFF
>TRBD1|TRBV9|TRBJ1-2|.|16
TGTGCCAGCAGCCCTCACGGGGGGGCAGGGGGAGTCCGCGACACCTTC
CASSPHGGAGGVRDTF
>.|TRBV30|TRBJ2-6|many|13
TGTGCCCTTATCAGGGCTGGGGCCAACGTCCTGACTTTC
CALIRAGANVLTF
>TRBD1|TRBV20-1|TRBJ2-7|many|14
TGCAGTGCTTTTACACCGACAGGGTCCTACGAGCAGTACTTC
CSAFTPTGSYEQYF
>TRBD2|TRBV28|TRBJ2-2|many|20
TGTGCCAGCAGTTTTCCGGAGGTTTGGCTAGCGGGAGCGTTGGGCGGGGAGCTGTTTTTT
CASSFPEVWLAGALGGELFF
>TRBD2|TRBV19|TRBJ2-2|many|17
TGTGCCAGTAGTATATGGGCTAGCGGGACGGGCACCGGGGAGCTGTTTTTT
CASSIWASGTGTGELFF
>TRBD2|TRBV9|TRBJ2-2|.|17
TGTGCCAGCAGCGTAGTGAGTAGCGGGTCGAACACCGGGGAGCTGTTTTTT
CASSVVSSGSNTGELFF
>TRBD2|TRBV6-5|TRBJ2-5|.|15
TGTGCCAGCAGTTACTCCTTTCTAGCGGGAGAGACCCAGTACTTC
CASSYSFLAGETQYF
>TRBD1|TRBV7-2|TRBJ1-2|many|15
TGTGCCAGCAGCTCTCTTAGACAGGGGAGCTATGGCTACACCTTC
CASSSLRQGSYGYTF